The clone carrying this TCR beta chain was recorded a few times. Antigen unknown. These data are taken from a study of identical twins. Trimming shortened V by 4 bases and J by 6 bases, and 12 bases separated the two germline ends. The CDR3 runs 13 residues. In germline, CDR1 is SQVTM, CDR2 ANQGSEA. A single record per CDR3 protein comes from TCRdb applying MiXCR to the 5' RACE reads. The profile shows approximately 1.8 million distinct CDR3 sequences, around a third of them singletons. The study's findings and limits: High-abundance cord blood beta clonotypes had fewer insertions; memory repertoires showed none. Rather than following the same donors, the conclusions depended on cross-sectional statistical analysis.

The sequencing input was cord blood. The chain has TRBV29-1 and TRBJ2-2; unclear D gene. This clonotype originated in a newborn girl in good health. The CDR3 is CSVAQPIAGELFF. CDR3 coding DNA: TGCAGCGTTGCCCAGCCTATAGCCGGGGAGCTGTTTTTT.